This record looks at one T cell receptor beta chain sequence and its context. Its target antigen remains unknown. Per-nucleotide qualities are absent, and no much larger clonotype sits a single base away. V is pared back by 2 bases and J by 0 bases, with 7 bases lying between the germline termini. CDR3 length: 14 amino acids, cysteine to phenylalanine. Only CDR3 DNA is held: 42 bases, read in frame from base 1. Via the germline V gene, CDR1 is KGHSH and CDR2 LQKENI. This entry is derived from a study of blood T cell repertoires in COVID-19 (dated by TCRdb to about 2020). In the study overall: Collaborator samples came from the United States, Italy and Spain and covered acute and convalescent phases of COVID-19. A freely available public database, intended as a resource for researchers studying the immune response to SARS-CoV-2, is where the repertoires were released. Where available, HLA class I and class II types were taken from metadata supplied by the sample provider and were not determined by assay-based typing. A de-identified subject ID, COVID-19 status, age in years and sex were almost always included in the sample metadata. Deeply sampled blood TCRbeta repertoires from subjects exposed to, actively infected with, or recovered from COVID-19 were included in the dataset. The material from the prospective study consisted of cDNA or gDNA derived from T cells, B-cell-depleted T cells, or PBMCs. Samples were obtained from the ongoing ImmuneRACE study (first 160 participants) and from 1,000 to 1,500 subjects provided by 6 global collaborators. Overall study outcomes, separate from this receptor: Clinical and demographic metadata were provided uncurated, with the amount varying by source and participant.

The immunoSEQ Assay, a bias-controlled multiplex PCR, was used to amplify TCRbeta CDR3 regions from genomic DNA. The authors processed their data as follows. The number of nucleated cells in each sample was estimated from the amplification of reference gene primers within the assay. To quantify the absolute abundance of each unique TCRbeta CDR3 rearrangement, sequence reads were collapsed and filtered. For each sample, productive Simpson clonality was calculated as the square root of Simpson's diversity index over productive rearrangements. TCRdb holds this immuneACCESS table with in-frame rearrangements only. Some clones are missing; in checked studies, unresolved V genes explain under half, and the rest has no known cause. D and trimming were read from the DNA, whereas the V and J calls and clone size are those reported in that table. A total of fewer than 90,000 clones appear in this sample, 86% of them only once. The top ten clones comprise approximately 4.4% of the sample.

Collaborating institutions collected whole blood in K2EDTA tubes following their own protocols. For TCRbeta analysis, collaborators shipped samples in one of three forms: frozen whole blood, isolated PBMCs, or DNA extracted from either of those sample types. The chain is assembled from TRBV18 and TRBJ1-1; confidence is insufficient to name the D gene. The specimen sequenced was peripheral blood. This TCR derives from a man aged 50-60 years with active or convalescent COVID-19. In nucleotide form, the sequence is TGTGCCAGCTCACCAGAGGGCCTGAACACTGAAGCTTTCTTT. It is translated as CASSPEGLNTEAFF.